This T cell receptor beta chain comes out of a study of a mutant IDH1 vaccine in newly diagnosed glioma. Study details: The first vaccination came 4-6 weeks after radiotherapy alone, or with temozolomide cycles. Averaging roughly 40 years of age, treated patients were approximately 60% male and 37.5% female. Earlier treatment was radiotherapy, temozolomide, or both, with most getting both.

As concerns this clone: Its antigen is currently unknown.

V was clipped by 5 bases and J by 5 bases; unmatched bases: 9. Germline V gene data show CDR1 as SGHTA and CDR2 as FQGNSA. CDR3 length: 15 residues. Produced via immunoSEQ multiplex PCR; TCRdb's table is partial and in-frame only. The sample contains about 75,000 clones, roughly nine tenths of which appear only once. Time point denoted: week 5, during vaccination. Every vaccine dose comprised 300 ug of mutant IDH1 20-mer peptide plus topical imiquimod. This clonotype originated in a woman aged 50 to 60 with glioma. The chain carries TRBV7-2 and TRBJ2-7, with 10 nucleotides matching TRBD1. Specimen: PBMCs, collected from a glioma patient whose treatment included an IDH1 peptide vaccine. This chain's CDR3 is CASSAAGTGAHEQYF. The DNA of the CDR3 is TGTGCCAGCAGCGCCGCCGGGACAGGGGCCCACGAGCAGTACTTC.